Following are 9 T cell receptor beta chains from one sample sequenced in a study of blood T cell repertoires in COVID-19. Measured with immunoSEQ multiplex PCR; TCRdb has only the in-frame clones, and not every one. The sample lists 310,000 or so clones; roughly 89% were seen once. The sequenced sample consisted of PBMCs or T cells enriched from blood (not recorded which). The receptors were sampled from a young woman with acute COVID-19.

This chain uses TRBV12-3 or TRBV12-4 with TRBJ2-3, with D possibly TRBD1 on 6 matching bases. The CDR3 length is 13 residues. The V and J ends lost 3 bases and 10 bases respectively, with 14 bases between them. CDR3 bases: TGTGCCAGCAGTTTGGGGAACAGGGATTCGCAGTATTTT. It codes for CASSLGNRDSQYF.

This clone is a singleton in its sample. V is TRBV7-9 and J is TRBJ2-3, with TRBD2 matching over 8 bases. The CDR3 totals 17 residues. V lost 5 bases, J lost 2 bases, and 12 bases stayed unmatched. Germline lookup yields CDR1 SEHNR and CDR2 FQNEAQ (reference sequence). CDR3 loop: CASSPRRREDITDTQYF. DNA of the CDR3: TGTGCCAGCAGCCCAAGGCGGCGGGAGGATATCACAGATACGCAGTATTTT. The whole variable domain, remainder taken from reference TRBV7-9 and TRBJ2-3, is DTGVSQNPRHKITKRGQNVTFRCDPISEHNRLYWYRQTLGQGPEFLTYFQNEAQLEKSRLLSDRFSAERPKGSFSTLEIQRTEQGDSAMYLCASSPRRREDITDTQYFGPGTRLTVL.

The chain recombines TRBV11-2 with TRBJ2-1, with D uncertain. The CDR3 runs to 13 residues. V lost 5 bases and J 8 bases, leaving 13 bases between the germline ends. The germline CDR1 and CDR2 sequences are SGHAT and FQNNGV. DNA of the CDR3: TGTGCCAGCAGCCTAAACCCCCGGGATGAGCAGTTCTTC. Translating it yields CASSLNPRDEQFF.

The chain couples TRBV30 to TRBJ2-1; TRBD2 might be the D (6 bases). V lost 0 bases and J lost 8, with 11 bases in between. The germline V gene has CDR1 GTSNPN and CDR2 SVGIG (reference sequence). The CDR3 loop spans 13 amino acids. Written as DNA, the CDR3 is TGTGCCTGGAGTGTACTGGCGGGATATGAGCAGTTCTTC. Translated: CAWSVLAGYEQFF.

The chain is built from TRBV10-2 and TRBJ1-3; no clear D. The CDR3 loop spans 14 amino acids. Per the germline V gene, CDR1 is WSHSY and CDR2 is SAAADI. V lost 7 bases, J lost 0 bases, and 10 bases lay in between. CDR3 sequence: CASTPATSGNTIYF. The DNA for the CDR3 is TGCGCCAGCACCCCAGCGACCTCTGGAAACACCATATATTTT.

The chain has TRBV13 and TRBJ2-7, with D possibly TRBD1 on 6 matching bases. The CDR3 totals 15 residues. V lost 3 bases and J lost 5, with 17 bases in between. Germline lookup yields CDR1 PRHDT and CDR2 FYEKMQ (reference sequence). CDR3 DNA sequence: TGTGCCAGCAGCTTGGGGGCCCTCTCCCCTCACGAGCAGTACTTC. Translating gives CASSLGALSPHEQYF.

This chain links TRBV6-7 with TRBJ2-7; 8 bases agree with TRBD1. TRBV6-7 is annotated as an ORF whose role is uncertain. This CDR3 comprises 18 residues. The J segment lost 3 bases and the V segment lost 2 bases, leaving 15 bases of the junction unmatched. CDR3 in amino acids: CASSYPELDRGIIYEQYF. The CDR3 coding sequence is TGTGCCAGCAGTTACCCAGAACTTGACAGGGGTATAATCTACGAGCAGTACTTC.

The chain employs TRBV25-1 and TRBJ2-1; TRBD2 matches 7 bases. The CDR3 runs 16 residues. The junction had 11 bases not matched to a gene; V was cut back by 5 bases and J by 4 bases. Germline loops: CDR1 MGHDK, CDR2 SYGVNS. CDR3 sequence reads: CASSSLGLGNYNEQFF. CDR3 sequence (DNA): TGTGCCAGCAGTTCTCTCGGACTAGGGAATTACAATGAGCAGTTCTTC. The full variable domain, rest sourced from reference TRBV25-1 and TRBJ2-1, is EADIYQTPRYLVIGTGKKITLECSQTMGHDKMYWYQQDPGMELHLIHYSYGVNSTEKGDLSSESTVSRIRTEHFPLTLESARPSHTSQYLCASSSLGLGNYNEQFFGPGTRLTVL.

The chain links TRBV18 to TRBJ2-1; 12 nucleotides agree with TRBD1. Germline CDR1 is KGHSH and CDR2 is LQKENI. V shed 3 bases, J shed 10 bases, and the junction held 7 bases outside the gene matches. The CDR3 covers 15 residues. CDR3 DNA: TGTGCCAGCTCACCGCCGGGACAGGGGGCATGGGAGCAGTTCTTC. Translated: CASSPPGQGAWEQFF.